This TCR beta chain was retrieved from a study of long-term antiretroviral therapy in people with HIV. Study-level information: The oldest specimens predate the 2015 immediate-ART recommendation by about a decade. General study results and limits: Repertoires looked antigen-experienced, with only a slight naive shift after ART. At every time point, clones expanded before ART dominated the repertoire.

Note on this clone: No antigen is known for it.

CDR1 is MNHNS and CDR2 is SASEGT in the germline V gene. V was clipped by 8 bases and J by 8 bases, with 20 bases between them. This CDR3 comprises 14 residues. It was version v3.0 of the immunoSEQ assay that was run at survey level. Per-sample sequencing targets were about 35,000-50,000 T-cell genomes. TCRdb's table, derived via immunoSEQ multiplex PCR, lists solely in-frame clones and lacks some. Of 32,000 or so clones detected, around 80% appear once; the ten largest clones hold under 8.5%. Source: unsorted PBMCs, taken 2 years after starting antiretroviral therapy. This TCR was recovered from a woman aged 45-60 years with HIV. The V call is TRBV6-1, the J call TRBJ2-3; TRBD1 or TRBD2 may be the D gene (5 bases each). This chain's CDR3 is CASSREGFFGTQYF. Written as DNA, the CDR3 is TGTGCCAGCTCCCGCGAGGGGTTCTTCGGTACGCAGTATTTT.